The 7 T cell receptor beta chains in this list originate from one sample, sequenced in a study of blood T cell repertoires in COVID-19. TCRdb's copy holds only in-frame clones and misses some; the assay was immunoSEQ multiplex PCR. Of about 74,000 clones listed, 88% are singletons. The source material was peripheral blood. The origin of the receptors is a woman at least 80 years old with active or convalescent COVID-19.

V is TRBV5-1 and J is TRBJ1-2; the D is unclear. Trimming left V 1 base short and J 7 bases short, with 17 bases between. The germline V gene encodes CDR1 SGHRS and CDR2 YFSETQ. There are 15 residues in the CDR3. The CDR3 sequence is CASSLTTEHASGYTF. The CDR3 DNA sequence: TGCGCCAGCAGCTTGACAACAGAGCACGCCTCTGGCTACACCTTC.

The genes are TRBV19 and TRBJ1-5; weak D call: TRBD1 (6 bases). The germline V gene has CDR1 LNHDA and CDR2 SQIVND (reference sequence). Trimming took 5 bases from V and 3 from J, leaving 14 bases between them. This CDR3 spans 15 amino acids. The CDR3 sequence: CASSYLDSFNQPQHF. The CDR3, as DNA: TGTGCCAGTAGTTATTTGGACAGTTTCAATCAGCCCCAGCATTTT.

The chain carries TRBV30 and TRBJ2-3, with 12 bases lining up with TRBD2. The CDR3 length is 16 residues. CDR1 and CDR2 (germline): GTSNPN, SVGIG (reference sequence). The trim removed 4 bases at V and 7 bases at J, leaving 12 bases unmatched. The CDR3 protein is CAWTRTGTSGLNTQYF. CDR3 DNA sequence: TGTGCCTGGACTCGCACCGGGACTAGCGGGCTTAATACGCAGTATTTT. Filled out from reference TRBV30 and TRBJ2-3, the complete variable domain reads SQTIHQWPATLVQPVGSPLSLECTVEGTSNPNLYWYRQAAGRGLQLLFYSVGIGQISSEVPQNLSASRPQDRQFILSSKKLLLSDSGFYLCAWTRTGTSGLNTQYFGPGTRLTVL.

In regard to this clone: Other DNA sequences in this specimen translate into the identical CDR3. The chain couples TRBV5-1 to TRBJ2-2; D is unresolved. Trimming shortened V by 0 bases and J by 1 base, and 4 bases separated the two germline ends. This CDR3 is 14 amino acids long. Per the germline V gene, CDR1 is SGHRS and CDR2 is YFSETQ. This CDR3 is CASSLGQNTGELFF. CDR3 in DNA: TGCGCCAGCAGCTTGGGTCAGAACACCGGGGAGCTGTTTTTT.

The gene calls are TRBV7-2 and TRBJ2-7; 7 nucleotides align to TRBD1. The germline V gene has CDR1 SGHTA and CDR2 FQGNSA. V shed 3 bases and J 6 bases; nucleotides not matched to a gene: 5. There are 13 residues in the CDR3. The DNA of the CDR3 is TGTGCCAGCAGCTTCCAAGGGGGCGGCGAGCAGTACTTC. Protein sequence: CASSFQGGGEQYF.

V gene TRBV7-2 combines with J gene TRBJ1-1; TRBD1 aligns across 7 bases. J gave up 1 base and V 5 bases, and 1 base lay outside the gene matches. Germline-derived CDR1 and CDR2 are SGHTA and FQGNSA. The length of the CDR3 is 13 residues. CDR3 region: CASSRDRNTEAFF. CDR3 nucleotide sequence: TGTGCCAGCAGCCGGGACAGGAACACTGAAGCTTTCTTT.

This sequence joins TRBV6-1 and TRBJ1-4, with 8 bases fitting TRBD1. Germline V gene data show CDR1 as MNHNS and CDR2 as SASEGT. Unmatched junction bases numbered 5, after V lost 3 bases and J lost 8 bases. The CDR3 length is 14 residues. CDR3 coding DNA: TGTGCCAGCAGTGACGACAGGGGAGGCGAAAAACTGTTTTTT. This codes for CASSDDRGGEKLFF.